Each of the 3 T cell receptor beta chains below was sequenced from the same sample in a study of vaccination and CD4 T cells after COVID-19. Regarding treatment: approximately 11-day PBMC culture with coronavirus spike peptide pools or control peptides (ViraFEST assay). Sequencing of the DNA from cultured CD4+ T cells was carried out with the Oncomine TCR Beta short-read assay. TCRdb fed the PCR reads into MiXCR, producing one record per CDR3 protein. The profile covers about 14,000 distinct CDR3 sequences, with around 46% appearing a single time and under 20% taken by the ten largest. These receptors lack a known antigen. Sequenced: cultured CD4+ T cells from blood. The source of these receptors is a human donor with COVID-19.

This clonotype ranks as hyperexpanded. V is TRBV21-1 and J is TRBJ2-4. TRBV21-1 is a known pseudogene. The CDR3 totals 12 residues. CDR3: CANTVAKNIQYF. The CDR3 coding sequence is TGTGCCAATACCGTGGCCAAAAACATTCAGTACTTC.

The V call is TRBV11-3, the J call TRBJ2-1; 13 bases are a match to TRBD2. V lost 5 bases, J lost 10 bases, and 11 bases stayed unmatched. The germline V gene has CDR1 SGHNT and CDR2 YENEEA. The CDR3 is made up of 16 amino acids. The CDR3 nucleotides are TGTGCCAGCAGCCCAGGGGCACTAGCGGGGGGGCTGGAGCAGTTCTTC. Protein product: CASSPGALAGGLEQFF.

There are a few counts of this clonotype. This chain connects TRBV7-9 to TRBJ1-6, with no clear D. Per germline, CDR1 SEHNR and CDR2 FQNEAQ (reference sequence). The CDR3 sequence is 15 residues long. V was shortened by 1 base and J by 6 bases, with 10 bases between the two germline ends. CDR3 nucleotides: TGTGCCAGCAGCTTAGTTCAAGGGCGTAATTCACCCCTCCACTTT. It encodes CASSLVQGRNSPLHF.